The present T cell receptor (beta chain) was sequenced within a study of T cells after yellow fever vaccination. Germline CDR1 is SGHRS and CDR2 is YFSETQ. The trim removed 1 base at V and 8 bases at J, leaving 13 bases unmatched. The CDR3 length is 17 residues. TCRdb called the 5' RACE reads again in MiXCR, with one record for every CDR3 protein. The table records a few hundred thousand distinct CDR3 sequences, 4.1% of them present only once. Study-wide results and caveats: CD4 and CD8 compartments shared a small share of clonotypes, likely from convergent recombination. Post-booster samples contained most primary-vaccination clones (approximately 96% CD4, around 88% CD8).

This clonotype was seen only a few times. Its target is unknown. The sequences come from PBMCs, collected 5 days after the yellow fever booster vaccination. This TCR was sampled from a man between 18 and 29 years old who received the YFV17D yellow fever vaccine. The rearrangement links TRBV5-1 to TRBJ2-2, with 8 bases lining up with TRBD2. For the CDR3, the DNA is TGCGCCAGCAGCTTGTTTTTTACTAGCGGCGGCTCGGGGGAGCTGTTTTTT. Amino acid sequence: CASSLFFTSGGSGELFF.